Listed here is a single T cell receptor (beta chain). Each patient was aged 18 to 65 and had newly diagnosed hyperthyroidism of under 2 months' duration. Pregnant or lactating patients were excluded, as were those with uncontrolled infection or other autoimmune disease. The PBMCs had their origin in around 10 ml of fresh peripheral blood. The data are from a study of T cells in Graves' hyperthyroidism and ophthalmopathy. Study context: Peripheral blood was collected at initial diagnosis, before any treatment.

The CDR3 regions of TCR beta were amplified from RNA transcripts. A set of HTBI primers served as the primers for a first-round RT-PCR of the TCR CDR3. TCRdb used MiXCR to reprocess the multiplex PCR reads, holding one entry per CDR3 protein. The repertoire holds hundreds of thousands of distinct CDR3 sequences, with over 10% as singletons. Germline CDR1 and CDR2: MDHEN and SYDVKM. The CDR3 sequence is 16 residues long. V lost 3 bases and J 2 bases, leaving 15 bases between the germline ends. V and J are TRBV28 and TRBJ2-3, with D uncertain. The material sequenced was blood. This sequence was found in a woman aged 18-35 years with Graves' hyperthyroidism. CDR3 DNA: TGTGCCAGCAGTTTCCCAGGAAGGAGAACCACAGATACGCAGTATTTT. Translated, it gives CASSFPGRRTTDTQYF.